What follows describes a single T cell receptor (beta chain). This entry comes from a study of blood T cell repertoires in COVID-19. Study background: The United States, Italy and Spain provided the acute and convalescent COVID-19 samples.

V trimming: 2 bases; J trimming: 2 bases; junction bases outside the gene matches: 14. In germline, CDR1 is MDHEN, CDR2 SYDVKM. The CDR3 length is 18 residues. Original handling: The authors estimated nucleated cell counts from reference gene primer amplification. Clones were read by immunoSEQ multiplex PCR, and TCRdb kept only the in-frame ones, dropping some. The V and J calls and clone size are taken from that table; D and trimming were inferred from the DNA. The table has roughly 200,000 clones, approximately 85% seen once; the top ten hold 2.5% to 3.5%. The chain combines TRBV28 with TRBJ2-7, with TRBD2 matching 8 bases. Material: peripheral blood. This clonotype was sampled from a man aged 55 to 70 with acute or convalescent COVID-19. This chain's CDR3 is CASSLSGGGDYRTYEQYF. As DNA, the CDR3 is TGTGCCAGCAGTTTAAGCGGGGGAGGGGACTATCGAACCTACGAGCAGTACTTC.